These T cell receptor beta chains were read from a single sample in a study of siplizumab effects on memory and regulatory T cells. Only in-frame clones appear in the TCRdb table, and some are missing; sequencing was by immunoSEQ multiplex PCR. Among fewer than 70,000 clones listed, 88% were seen once. The material sequenced was Tregs sorted from blood. These TCRs come from a human donor in good health. Each CDR3 is given with its conserved first and last residue. The D gene is left open where the match is weak. The listing skips clone size in some rows; elsewhere it reads once, few, many or a size class.

j_call,v_call,d_call,clone_size,cdr3_nt,cdr3_aa
TRBJ1-5,TRBV11-3,TRBD1,.,TGTGCCAGCAGCTGGGACAGAAGCAATCAGCCCCAGCATTTT,CASSWDRSNQPQHF
TRBJ2-2,TRBV6-6,.,.,TGTGCCAGCAGGCCCAAAGGGATGAACACCGGGGAGCTGTTTTTT,CASRPKGMNTGELFF
TRBJ2-1,TRBV19,TRBD2,.,TGTGCCAGTAGCACTCAGGGACTAGCGGGATACAATGAGCAGTTCTTC,CASSTQGLAGYNEQFF
TRBJ2-1,TRBV7-3,.,.,TGTGCCAGCAGCCAAGTTAACAATGAGCAGTTCTTC,CASSQVNNEQFF
TRBJ2-7,TRBV7-2,.,once,TGTGCCAGCAGCTTAGCCGCCTACGAGCAGTACTTC,CASSLAAYEQYF
TRBJ1-1,TRBV28,.,.,TGTGCCAGCAGTTTACAGGGAAAAGCTTTCTTT,CASSLQGKAFF
TRBJ2-2,TRBV30,TRBD1,.,TGTGCCTGGAGTGGACAGGGGACCGGGGAGCTGTTTTTT,CAWSGQGTGELFF
TRBJ1-2,TRBV7-8,TRBD1,few,TGTGCCAGCAGCTTAGAGGGACAGGGATCCTATGGCTACACCTTC,CASSLEGQGSYGYTF
TRBJ2-2,TRBV19,.,.,TGTGCCAGTAGTAATCGGGGGCCCGGGGAGCTGTTTTTT,CASSNRGPGELFF
TRBJ1-2,TRBV5-6,.,.,TGTGCCAGCAGCTTGGTTCCTAGAGGGCAGAAGGGCTACACCTTC,CASSLVPRGQKGYTF
TRBJ2-2,TRBV18,.,.,TGTGCCAGCTCGGGGGTTGGACACACCGGGGAGCTGTTTTTT,CASSGVGHTGELFF
TRBJ2-1,TRBV14,.,.,TGTGCCAGCAGCCAGAGACAGGTGGTTCCTCATGGGCAGTTCTTC,CASSQRQVVPHGQFF
TRBJ2-5,TRBV6-5,.,.,TGTGCCAGCAGTTACTCCGGGACCCAGTACTTC,CASSYSGTQYF
TRBJ1-5,TRBV19,TRBD1,.,TGTGCCAGTATCGAGACAGGGGTCGGGCAGCCCCAGCATTTT,CASIETGVGQPQHF
TRBJ1-1,TRBV18,.,.,TGTGCCAGCTCACCACCGGACCGGGAGGCTTTCTTT,CASSPPDREAFF
TRBJ2-7,TRBV7-9,.,once,TGTGCCAGCAGCTTGAGCGGGACAGGATACTACGAGCAGTACTTC,CASSLSGTGYYEQYF
TRBJ1-1,TRBV29-1,.,.,TGCAGCGTTGAGGTCTTCGGGGGCACAGGAGCTTTCTTT,CSVEVFGGTGAFF
TRBJ2-7,TRBV19,TRBD1,.,TGTGCCAGTAGTGAGCGGACAGGGGGCCCCTACGAGCAGTACTTC,CASSERTGGPYEQYF
TRBJ2-2,TRBV30,.,.,TGTGCCTGGAGTCAGACCGGGGAGCTGTTTTTT,CAWSQTGELFF
TRBJ2-7,TRBV19,.,.,TGTGCCAGTAGTATGGACCTGAGGGCTTTTGACGAGCAGTACTTC,CASSMDLRAFDEQYF
TRBJ2-3,TRBV6-5,TRBD2,few,TGTGCCAGCAGTCCCTATATAGCGGGCGGGGATACGCAGTATTTT,CASSPYIAGGDTQYF
TRBJ1-2,TRBV7-9,.,.,TGTGCCAGCAGCCCCTCTACAGGGTTCTGGGGCTACACCTTC,CASSPSTGFWGYTF
TRBJ1-2,TRBV6-5,.,.,TGTGCCAGCAGTAACGGGCCCAATGGCTACACCTTC,CASSNGPNGYTF
TRBJ2-3,TRBV15,.,once,TGTGCCACCACAATCGGGGTGAGCACAGATACGCAGTATTTT,CATTIGVSTDTQYF
TRBJ2-1,TRBV10-2,.,.,TGCGCCAGCAGACAACTGGGCCGCAAGGGCAATGAGCAGTTCTTC,CASRQLGRKGNEQFF
TRBJ1-5,TRBV14,TRBD1,.,TGTGCCAGCAGCCTCCAGGGGGCACGGCAGCCCCAGCATTTT,CASSLQGARQPQHF
TRBJ2-1,TRBV10-2,TRBD2,.,TGCGCCAGCGGGGGACTAGCGGGAACTAATGAGCAGTTCTTC,CASGGLAGTNEQFF
TRBJ1-3,TRBV7-9,.,.,TGTGCCAGCAGCCGCGGGGGCCTAATAAGCTCTGGAAACACCATATATTTT,CASSRGGLISSGNTIYF
TRBJ2-1,TRBV11-1,.,.,TGTGCCAGCAGCTGCCTGATTCTAACCTACAATGAGCAGTTCTTC,CASSCLILTYNEQFF
TRBJ2-7,TRBV28,TRBD1,.,TGTGCCAGCAGTTCCCACTCAGGGGGCGCGTACGAGCAGTACTTC,CASSSHSGGAYEQYF
TRBJ2-6,TRBV9,TRBD1,.,TGTGCCAGCAGCGTAAACAGGGGGGCTGTTTCTGGGGCCAACGTCCTGACTTTC,CASSVNRGAVSGANVLTF
TRBJ2-4,TRBV5-1,.,.,TGCGCCAGCAGCTTGTTCGGAGGAGAACAGAACATTCAGTACTTC,CASSLFGGEQNIQYF
TRBJ1-1,TRBV2,.,.,TGTGCCACTCGGGACAACCTGAACACTGAAGCTTTCTTT,CATRDNLNTEAFF
TRBJ2-1,TRBV5-1,.,.,TGCGCCAGCAGAATGTTCAGCTCCTACAATGAGCAGTTCTTC,CASRMFSSYNEQFF
TRBJ2-5,TRBV6-1,.,.,TGTGCCAGCAGTTCCCCCAGAGAGACCCAGTACTTC,CASSSPRETQYF
TRBJ2-7,TRBV7-2,.,.,TGTGCCAGCAGCTTAGTGGGCACCCCTCCCATCTCCGAGCAGTACTTC,CASSLVGTPPISEQYF
TRBJ1-2,TRBV4-1,.,.,TGCGCCAGCAGCCAAGGCGGTACGCGCTATGGCTACACCTTC,CASSQGGTRYGYTF
TRBJ1-6,TRBV5-1,.,.,TGCGCCAGCAGCTTGGGGACAGCTCCAAGGCAAGCTTCACCCCTCCACTTT,CASSLGTAPRQASPLHF
TRBJ2-1,TRBV29-1,TRBD2,.,TGCAGCGTGACACGGACTAGCGGGTTCCTCCTCTTC,CSVTRTSGFLLF
TRBJ2-7,TRBV5-6,.,.,TGTGCCAGCAGCTGGGGACGGAACTCCTACGAGCAGTACTTC,CASSWGRNSYEQYF
TRBJ2-7,TRBV21-1,.,.,TGTGCCAGCAGCGCCCAGTGCCGGCCGGGGACAGTGGACTACGAGCAGTACTTC,CASSAQCRPGTVDYEQYF
TRBJ1-2,TRBV5-1,.,.,TGCGCCAGCAGCTTGGGGGTCGGACAGTATGGCTACACCTTC,CASSLGVGQYGYTF
TRBJ2-7,TRBV5-1,.,.,TGCGCCAGCAGGAGATCCACCCACGAGCAGTACTTC,CASRRSTHEQYF
TRBJ2-5,TRBV5-6,.,.,TGTGCCAGCAGCCCCTCGGTAGCCCAAGAGACCCAGTACTTC,CASSPSVAQETQYF
TRBJ2-1,TRBV5-5,TRBD2,.,TGTGCCAGCAGCGGGCGACTAGCGGGAGGGACCTACAATGAGCAGTTCTTC,CASSGRLAGGTYNEQFF